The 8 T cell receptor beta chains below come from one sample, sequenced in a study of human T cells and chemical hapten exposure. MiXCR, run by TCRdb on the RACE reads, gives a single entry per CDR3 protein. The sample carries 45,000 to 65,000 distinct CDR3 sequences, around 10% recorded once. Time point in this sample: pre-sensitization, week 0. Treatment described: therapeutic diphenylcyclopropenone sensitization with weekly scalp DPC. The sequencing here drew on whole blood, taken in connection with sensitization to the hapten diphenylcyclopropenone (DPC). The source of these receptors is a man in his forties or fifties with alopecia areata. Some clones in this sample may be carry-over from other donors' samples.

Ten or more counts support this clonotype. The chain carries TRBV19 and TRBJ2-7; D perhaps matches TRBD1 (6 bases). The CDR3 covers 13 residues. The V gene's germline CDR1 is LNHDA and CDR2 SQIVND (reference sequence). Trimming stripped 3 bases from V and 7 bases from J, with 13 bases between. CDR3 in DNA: TGTGCCAGTAGTATTATGGGGGCGGATGAGCAGTACTTC. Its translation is CASSIMGADEQYF.

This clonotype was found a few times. CDR3 protein: CASSPLAGSTMAEQYF. CDR3 DNA: TGTGCCAGCAGCCCACTAGCGGGATCTACCATGGCCGAGCAGTACTTC. V and J are TRBV14 and TRBJ2-7; 10 bases agree with TRBD2. V was clipped by 4 bases and J by 6 bases; unmatched bases: 12. CDR3 length: 16 amino acids. Germline values: CDR1 SGHDN, CDR2 FVKESK.

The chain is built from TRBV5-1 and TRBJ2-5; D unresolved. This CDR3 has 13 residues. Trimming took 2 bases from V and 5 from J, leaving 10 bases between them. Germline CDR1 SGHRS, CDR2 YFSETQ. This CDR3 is CASSLGPGETQYF. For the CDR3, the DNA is TGCGCCAGCAGCTTAGGACCTGGGGAGACCCAGTACTTC. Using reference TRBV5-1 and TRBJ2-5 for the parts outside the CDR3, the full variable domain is KAGVTQTPRYLIKTRGQQVTLSCSPISGHRSVSWYQQTPGQGLQFLFEYFSETQRNKGNFPGRFSGRQFSNSRSEMNVSTLELGDSALYLCASSLGPGETQYFGPGTRLLVL.

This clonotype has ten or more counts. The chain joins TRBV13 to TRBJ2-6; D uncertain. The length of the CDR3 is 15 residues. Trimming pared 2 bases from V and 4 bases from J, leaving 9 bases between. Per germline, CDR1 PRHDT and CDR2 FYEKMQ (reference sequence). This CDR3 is CASSLRDAGANVLTF. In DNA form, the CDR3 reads TGTGCCAGCAGCTTACGCGATGCAGGGGCCAACGTCCTGACTTTC.

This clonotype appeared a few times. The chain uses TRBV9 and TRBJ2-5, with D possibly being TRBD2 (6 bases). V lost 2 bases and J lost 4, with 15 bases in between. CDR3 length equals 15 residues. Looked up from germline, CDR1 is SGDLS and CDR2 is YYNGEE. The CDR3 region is CASSVATGVRETQYF. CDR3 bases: TGTGCCAGCAGCGTCGCCACGGGGGTACGAGAGACCCAGTACTTC. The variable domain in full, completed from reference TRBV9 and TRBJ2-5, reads DSGVTQTPKHLITATGQRVTLRCSPRSGDLSVYWYQQSLDQGLQFLIQYYNGEERAKGNILERFSAQQFPDLHSELNLSSLELGDSALYFCASSVATGVRETQYFGPGTRLLVL.

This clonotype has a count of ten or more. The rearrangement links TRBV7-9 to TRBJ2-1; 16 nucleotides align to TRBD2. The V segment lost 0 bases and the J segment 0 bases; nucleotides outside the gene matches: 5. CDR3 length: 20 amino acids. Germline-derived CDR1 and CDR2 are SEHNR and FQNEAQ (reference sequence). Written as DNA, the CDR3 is TGTGCCAGCAGCTTAGCGGGACTAGCGGGAGGGCCGAGCTCCTACAATGAGCAGTTCTTC. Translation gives CASSLAGLAGGPSSYNEQFF. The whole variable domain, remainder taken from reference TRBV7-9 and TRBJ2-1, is DTGVSQNPRHKITKRGQNVTFRCDPISEHNRLYWYRQTLGQGPEFLTYFQNEAQLEKSRLLSDRFSAERPKGSFSTLEIQRTEQGDSAMYLCASSLAGLAGGPSSYNEQFFGPGTRLTVL.

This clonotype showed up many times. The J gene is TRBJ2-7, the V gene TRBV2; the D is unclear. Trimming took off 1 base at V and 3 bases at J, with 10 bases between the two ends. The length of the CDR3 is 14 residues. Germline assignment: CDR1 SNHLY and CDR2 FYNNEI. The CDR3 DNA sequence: TGTGCCAGCAGTGAAGTCCAGTTTAGCTACGAGCAGTACTTC. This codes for CASSEVQFSYEQYF.

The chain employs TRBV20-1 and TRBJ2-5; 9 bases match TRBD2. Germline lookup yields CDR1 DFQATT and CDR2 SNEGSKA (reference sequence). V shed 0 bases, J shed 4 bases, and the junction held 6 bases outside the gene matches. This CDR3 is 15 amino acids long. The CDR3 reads CSARDSGSVSETQYF. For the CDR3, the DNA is TGCAGTGCTAGAGATAGCGGGAGTGTTTCAGAGACCCAGTACTTC.